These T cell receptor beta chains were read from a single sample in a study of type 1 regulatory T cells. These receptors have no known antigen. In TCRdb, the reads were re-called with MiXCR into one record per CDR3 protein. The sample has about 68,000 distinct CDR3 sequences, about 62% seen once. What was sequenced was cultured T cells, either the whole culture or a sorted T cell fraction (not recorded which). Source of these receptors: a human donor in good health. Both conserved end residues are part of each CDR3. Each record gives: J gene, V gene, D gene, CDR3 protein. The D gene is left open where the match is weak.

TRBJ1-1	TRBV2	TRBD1	CASRPGTGDLTEAFF
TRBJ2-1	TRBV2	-	CATRRASYNEQFF
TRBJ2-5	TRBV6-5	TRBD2	CASSLAGVGETQYF
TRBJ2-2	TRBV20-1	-	CSARRTATLDTGELFF
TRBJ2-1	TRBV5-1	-	CASSLEAQANEQFF
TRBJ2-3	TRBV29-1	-	CSVEFVGDTQYF
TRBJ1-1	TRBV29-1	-	CSVEEGMNTEAFF
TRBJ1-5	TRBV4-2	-	CASSTGDTDQPQHF
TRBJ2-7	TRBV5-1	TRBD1	CASSPTGQTGYEQYF
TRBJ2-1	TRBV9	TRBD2	CASSASGRDDEQFF
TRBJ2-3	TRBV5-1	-	CASSFWGGGDTQYF
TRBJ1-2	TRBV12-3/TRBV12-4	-	CASRDGGSPISMGYTF
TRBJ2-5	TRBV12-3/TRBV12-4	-	CASSGTGPQETQYF
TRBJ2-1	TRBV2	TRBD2	CASSGLAGGLEQFF
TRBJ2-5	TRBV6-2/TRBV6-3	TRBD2	CASSPGTSSWGETQYF
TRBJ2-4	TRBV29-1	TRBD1	CSVEDHRGPAKNIQYF
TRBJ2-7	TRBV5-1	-	CASSLARYEQYF
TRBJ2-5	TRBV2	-	CASREGEEETQYF
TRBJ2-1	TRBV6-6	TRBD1	CASSPRTGSYNEQFF
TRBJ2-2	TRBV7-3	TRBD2	CASSPTREAGVNTRELFF
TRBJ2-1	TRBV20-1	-	CSARELGRAANEQFF
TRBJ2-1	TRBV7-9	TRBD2	CASSLGWTSGKNEQFF
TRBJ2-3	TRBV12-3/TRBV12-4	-	CASTLLSSTDTQYF
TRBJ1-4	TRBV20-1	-	CSAYEGGSNEKLFF
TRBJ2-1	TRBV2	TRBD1	CASSEGQGALNEQFF
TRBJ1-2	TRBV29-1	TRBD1	CSVDRGDNGYTF
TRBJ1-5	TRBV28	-	CASSPLLGTNQPQHF
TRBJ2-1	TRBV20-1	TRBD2	CSATGLAGAGEQFF
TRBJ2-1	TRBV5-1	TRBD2	CASSISLAGAGQGVQFF
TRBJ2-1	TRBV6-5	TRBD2	CASSYERERNINEQFF
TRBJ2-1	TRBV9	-	CASSLRDWSRNEQFF
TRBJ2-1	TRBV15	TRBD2	CATSSDDDLRAGEGGYNEQFF
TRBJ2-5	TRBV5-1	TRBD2	CASIKGAGGRETRYF
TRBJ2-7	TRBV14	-	CASSQDLHKRDEQYF
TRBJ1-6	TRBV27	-	CASSPRTGRENSPLHF
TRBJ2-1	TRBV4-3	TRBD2	CASSPGASGTYNEQFF
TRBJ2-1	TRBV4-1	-	CATRRTEYGEQFF
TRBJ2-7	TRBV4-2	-	CASSQEPGRGYEQYF